Shown below are 3 T cell receptor beta chains from a single sample sequenced in a study of PD-L1 blockade in urothelial cancer. TCRdb's copy holds only in-frame clones and misses some; the assay was immunoSEQ multiplex PCR. The data contain roughly 74,000 clones, about nine tenths of them singletons. Sequences were derived from PBMCs, sampled around atezolizumab (anti-PD-L1) treatment. The receptors stem from a woman in her 70s with urothelial cancer.

About this clone: One end of the junction is discordant with germline, which a read error may explain. This chain uses TRBV10-3 with TRBJ2-7; D gene unclear. The CDR3 sequence is 11 residues long. Germline lookup yields CDR1 ENHRY and CDR2 SYGVKD. The CDR3 loop is CAMSDNYEQYF. For the CDR3, the DNA is TGTGCCATGAGTGATAACTACGAGCAGTACTTC.

This chain links TRBV6-1 with TRBJ2-7; 8 bases align to TRBD1. The CDR3 is 14 residues long. The germline V gene encodes CDR1 MNHNS and CDR2 SASEGT. V was pared by 5 bases and J by 2 bases, with 5 bases of the junction left unmatched. The chain's CDR3 is CASSLRTGPYEQYF. CDR3 sequence (DNA): TGTGCCAGCAGTTTACGGACAGGGCCCTACGAGCAGTACTTC.

This sequence joins TRBV11-2 and TRBJ2-2, with D possibly TRBD2 on 6 matching bases. The CDR3 loop spans 16 amino acids. Trimming took 11 bases from V and 4 from J, leaving 23 bases between them. Looked up from germline, CDR1 is SGHAT and CDR2 is FQNNGV. The CDR3 DNA reads TGTGCCGTGAGGGCGGGGCTCGGACGGAGCACCGGGGAGCTGTTTTTT. Protein product: CAVRAGLGRSTGELFF.